Following are 13 T cell receptor beta chains from one sample sequenced in a study of blood T cells in healthy people across ages. A second PCR of 7 to 11 cycles used a sample-barcoded 5' primer and a J-beta primer mix. MiXCR, run by TCRdb on the 5' RACE reads, gives a single entry per CDR3 protein. The sample has about a million distinct CDR3 sequences; about 48% are singletons. Sequencing was carried out using blood. These receptors originate from a man younger than 45 in good health.

The chain recombines TRBV4-1 with TRBJ2-1; TRBD2 aligns across 7 bases. Germline V gives CDR1 MGHRA, CDR2 YSYEKL. The V gene end was trimmed by 0 bases and the J gene end by 6 bases; junction bases not matched to a gene: 8. The CDR3 covers 16 residues. CDR3 in amino acids: CASSQDPTSGVNEQFF. CDR3 DNA sequence: TGCGCCAGCAGCCAAGACCCAACGAGCGGGGTCAATGAGCAGTTCTTC.

This clonotype has ten or more counts. This sequence joins TRBV5-1 and TRBJ2-5, with 9 bases fitting TRBD1. The CDR3 has 15 residues. Germline loops: CDR1 SGHRS, CDR2 YFSETQ. V shed 6 bases and J 5 bases; nucleotides not matched to a gene: 11. The CDR3 DNA sequence: TGCGCCAGCAACCCTTCTGGGACAGGGATCGAGACCCAGTACTTC. The encoded protein is CASNPSGTGIETQYF.

This clonotype has a handful of counts. The rearrangement joins TRBV7-9 to TRBJ2-1, with 7 bases aligning to TRBD1. The CDR3 loop spans 15 amino acids. Germline V lookup: CDR1 SEHNR, CDR2 FQNEAQ (reference sequence). The V and J ends lost 3 bases and 5 bases, in that order; junction bases with no gene match: 7. The CDR3 DNA sequence: TGTGCCAGCAGCTTCGTACAGGGGAAGAACAATGAGCAGTTCTTC. Amino acids: CASSFVQGKNNEQFF.

The chain employs TRBV30 and TRBJ1-2; D remains unclear. The CDR3 contains 11 residues. V was shortened by 3 bases and J by 4 bases, with 6 bases between the two germline ends. The germline CDR1 and CDR2 sequences are GTSNPN and SVGIG (reference sequence). The CDR3 sequence is CAWRGSYGYTF. In nucleotides, the CDR3 is TGTGCCTGGAGGGGTTCCTATGGCTACACCTTC.

This clonotype showed up many times. V is TRBV5-1 and J is TRBJ2-1; TRBD1 agrees at 11 bases. Trimming removed 5 bases from V and 3 bases from J; junction bases left unmatched: 10. Germline V gene sequence: CDR1 SGHRS, CDR2 YFSETQ. The CDR3 length is 17 residues. The CDR3 sequence: CASRRTGGASRYNEQFF. DNA of the CDR3: TGCGCCAGCAGGAGGACAGGGGGCGCGAGTCGCTACAATGAGCAGTTCTTC.

V and J are TRBV29-1 and TRBJ2-7, with a tentative D call TRBD1 (7 bases). V lost 0 bases, J lost 5 bases, and 17 bases lay in between. Germline CDR1 SQVTM, CDR2 ANQGSEA. The CDR3 consists of 15 residues. The CDR3 here is CSVEDRRGLGNEQYF. In nucleotides, the CDR3 is TGCAGCGTTGAAGATCGGAGGGGGCTCGGCAACGAGCAGTACTTC.

Only a few counts were recorded for this clonotype. The chain joins TRBV7-9 to TRBJ2-7; D unclear. Germline V gene data show CDR1 as SEHNR and CDR2 as FQNEAQ (reference sequence). V dropped 2 bases and J dropped 2 bases, with 10 bases sitting between them. There are 14 residues in the CDR3. CDR3 DNA sequence: TGTGCCAGCAGCTTAACGAGGTCCCCCTACGAGCAGTACTTC. Its translation is CASSLTRSPYEQYF.

This clonotype was seen more than once but under ten times. This sequence joins TRBV30 and TRBJ1-6; D might be TRBD1 (5 bases). CDR3 length: 14 residues. The germline V and J ends were trimmed by 2 bases and 7 bases, with 12 bases remaining between them. Per germline, CDR1 GTSNPN and CDR2 SVGIG (reference sequence). CDR3 loop: CAWSPSGRNSPLHF. In DNA form, the CDR3 reads TGTGCCTGGAGTCCCTCAGGGCGGAATTCACCCCTCCACTTT.

There are many counts of this clonotype. The rearrangement links TRBV12-5 to TRBJ2-7, with D possibly matching TRBD1 (6 bases). This CDR3 contains 15 residues. V gave up 1 base and J gave up 2 bases, with 12 bases separating them. The germline V gene has CDR1 LGHNT and CDR2 FRNRAP. The DNA of the CDR3 is TGTGCTAGTGGTTTGGAAACAGGGTCGCCCTACGAGCAGTACTTC. Translation gives CASGLETGSPYEQYF.

This clonotype was counted at least ten times. J is TRBJ2-7 and V is TRBV20-1; 9 bases are shared with TRBD1. CDR3 size: 14 residues. Germline V gene sequence: CDR1 DFQATT, CDR2 SNEGSKA (reference sequence). The V gene end was trimmed by 5 bases and the J gene end by 7 bases; junction bases not matched to a gene: 12. Written as DNA, the CDR3 is TGCAGTGCTCGTGGGACAGGGCCGATAGAGGAGCAGTACTTC. Translated, it gives CSARGTGPIEEQYF.

This clonotype came up many times. This chain connects TRBV2 to TRBJ1-5, with a tentative D call TRBD1 (6 bases). Germline loops: CDR1 SNHLY, CDR2 FYNNEI. The CDR3 length is 13 residues. The V and J ends lost 6 bases and 4 bases respectively, with 10 bases between them. The CDR3 region has the DNA TGTGCCAGCAGACTCACAGGGAATCAGCCCCAGCATTTT. Protein: CASRLTGNQPQHF. The complete variable domain, with remaining parts taken from reference TRBV2 and TRBJ1-5, reads EPEVTQTPSHQVTQMGQEVILRCVPISNHLYFYWYRQILGQKVEFLVSFYNNEISEKSEIFDDQFSVERPDGSNFTLKIRSTKLEDSAMYFCASRLTGNQPQHFGDGTRLSIL.

This clonotype came up a few times. V usage is TRBV7-2 and J usage is TRBJ2-7; D unresolved. V was shortened by 4 bases and J by 0 bases, with 10 bases between the two germline ends. CDR1 SGHTA and CDR2 FQGNSA come from the germline V gene. The CDR3 covers 14 residues. The CDR3 DNA reads TGTGCCAGCAGCTCCATCCCCAGCTCCTACGAGCAGTACTTC. This sequence encodes CASSSIPSSYEQYF.

This clonotype showed up many times. The V gene is TRBV5-6, the J gene TRBJ1-5, with D perhaps TRBD1 (5 bases). Germline V gene data show CDR1 as SGHDT and CDR2 as YYEEEE. Trimming removed 5 bases at V and 2 bases at J, with 17 bases between. The CDR3 loop spans 16 amino acids. The CDR3 region has the DNA TGTGCCAGCAGTGGTCGGGGACCTTCGGGCAATCAGCCCCAGCATTTT. Protein sequence: CASSGRGPSGNQPQHF.